The 31 T cell receptor beta chains in this list originate from one sample, sequenced in a study of CD8 T cells in ankylosing spondylitis. TCRdb re-derived calls from the 5' RACE reads in MiXCR, one entry per CDR3 protein. Of more than 300,000 distinct CDR3 sequences listed, approximately 10% are singletons. The material sequenced was blood, either unsorted or a sorted T cell fraction (not recorded which). Receptors originate from a female donor with ankylosing spondylitis or in good health (not recorded which).

As for this clonotype: A much larger clone lies one base from this, so it may be a read error. This chain connects TRBV6-2 or TRBV6-3 to TRBJ2-1; D might be TRBD2 (5 bases). The CDR3 sequence is 14 residues long. Trimming left V 6 bases short and J 5 bases short, with 14 bases between. Germline assignment: CDR1 MNHEY and CDR2 SVGEGT. The CDR3 region is CASRLARPNNEQFF. CDR3 sequence (DNA): TGTGCCAGCAGATTAGCGCGACCCAACAATGAGCAGTTCTTC.

This clonotype was seen repeatedly, ten times or more. The V gene is TRBV10-2, the J gene TRBJ2-7, with D uncertain. From germline, CDR1 is WSHSY and CDR2 SAAADI. The germline V and J ends were trimmed by 1 base and 3 bases, with 13 bases remaining between them. The CDR3 is made up of 15 amino acids. In DNA, the CDR3 is TGCGCCAGCAGTGAGTTGGTCGGAACCTACTACGAGCAGTACTTC. Protein product: CASSELVGTYYEQYF.

At least ten counts were recorded for this clonotype. The rearrangement links TRBV29-1 to TRBJ2-3; possible D gene TRBD1, 6 bases. The CDR3 runs to 14 residues. The V and J ends lost 5 bases and 2 bases respectively, with 14 bases between them. Germline CDR1 is SQVTM and CDR2 is ANQGSEA. CDR3 loop: CSVSGTPFTDTQYF. The DNA for the CDR3 is TGCAGCGTTTCCGGGACACCGTTCACAGATACGCAGTATTTT.

In this sample, this clonotype turned up many times. The chain is built from TRBV18 and TRBJ2-3, with TRBD1 matching over 8 bases. The CDR3 covers 15 residues. Losses at the gene ends were 2 bases for V and 4 bases for J; bases not matched to a gene: 5. CDR1 is KGHSH, CDR2 LQKENI, per germline. CDR3 DNA: TGTGCCAGCTCACCAGAGACAGGGGCCCCAGATACGCAGTATTTT. This gives the protein CASSPETGAPDTQYF.

This clonotype has ten or more counts. This chain links TRBV6-4 with TRBJ2-1; D is undetermined. V was shortened by 3 bases and J by 5 bases, with 8 bases between the two germline ends. Germline-derived CDR1 and CDR2 are MRHNA and SNTAGT. The CDR3 runs to 13 residues. The CDR3: CASSESTNNEQFF. DNA for the CDR3: TGTGCCAGCAGTGAATCGACGAACAATGAGCAGTTCTTC.

This clonotype was detected ten times or more. This sequence joins TRBV20-1 and TRBJ2-3; TRBD1 matches 9 bases. The CDR3 length is 20 residues. V gave up 0 bases and J gave up 1 base; unmatched junction bases: 17. Germline V gene sequence: CDR1 DFQATT, CDR2 SNEGSKA (reference sequence). CDR3: CSARDPKQGALIYGTDTQYF. The CDR3 DNA sequence: TGCAGTGCTAGAGACCCAAAACAGGGGGCCTTGATTTATGGCACAGATACGCAGTATTTT.

This clonotype was observed a few times. The J gene is TRBJ2-7, the V gene TRBV28; TRBD2 is a possible D gene (5 bases). The CDR3 totals 15 residues. Trimming shortened V by 3 bases and J by 1 base, and 13 bases separated the two germline ends. In germline, CDR1 is MDHEN, CDR2 SYDVKM. The chain's CDR3 is CASSFTAVHSYEQYF. The DNA of the CDR3 is TGTGCCAGCAGTTTTACAGCGGTCCATTCCTACGAGCAGTACTTC. Looking up the rest from reference TRBV28 and TRBJ2-7 gives the full variable domain: DVKVTQSSRYLVKRTGEKVFLECVQDMDHENMFWYRQDPGLGLRLIYFSYDVKMKEKGDIPEGYSVSREKKERFSLILESASTNQTSMYLCASSFTAVHSYEQYFGPGTRLTVT.

The V call is TRBV5-1, the J call TRBJ2-6, with D uncertain. Germline V gene data show CDR1 as SGHRS and CDR2 as YFSETQ. V lost 0 bases and J 0 bases, leaving 13 bases between the germline ends. The CDR3 totals 18 residues. The chain's CDR3 is CASSLVRWGSSGANVLTF. CDR3 sequence (DNA): TGCGCCAGCAGCTTGGTCAGGTGGGGAAGCTCTGGGGCCAACGTCCTGACTTTC.

This clonotype was counted ten times or more. V gene TRBV5-1 combines with J gene TRBJ1-1; 8 bases fit TRBD1. The CDR3 consists of 13 residues. Trimming at V came to 4 bases and at J to 3 bases, leaving 2 bases not matched to a gene. Germline CDR1 and CDR2: SGHRS and YFSETQ. CDR3: CASSTDRDTEAFF. As DNA, the CDR3 is TGCGCCAGCAGCACGGACAGGGACACTGAAGCTTTCTTT. Complete variable domain (other parts from reference TRBV5-1 and TRBJ1-1): KAGVTQTPRYLIKTRGQQVTLSCSPISGHRSVSWYQQTPGQGLQFLFEYFSETQRNKGNFPGRFSGRQFSNSRSEMNVSTLELGDSALYLCASSTDRDTEAFFGQGTRLTVV.

In this sample, this clonotype turned up a few times. J is TRBJ2-5 and V is TRBV6-1, with 8 nucleotides matching TRBD1. Germline V gives CDR1 MNHNS, CDR2 SASEGT. The CDR3 runs 16 residues. The junction had 15 bases not matched to a gene; V was cut back by 8 bases and J by 4 bases. The CDR3 loop is CASEWRNRGYGETQYF. CDR3 DNA sequence: TGTGCCAGCGAGTGGCGGAACAGGGGGTACGGAGAGACCCAGTACTTC.

Turning to this clonotype: Since a much larger clone is just one base distant, this may be a read error. The V and J genes are TRBV7-2 and TRBJ1-1, with D possibly matching TRBD1 (5 bases). Germline V lookup: CDR1 SGHTA, CDR2 FQGNSA. Trimming left V 5 bases short and J 0 bases short, with 13 bases between. The CDR3 has 15 amino acids. The CDR3, as DNA: TGTGCCAGCAGCGACCGACAGAGGGTGAACACTGAAGCTTTCTTT. Residues: CASSDRQRVNTEAFF. Combining the CDR3 with reference TRBV7-2 and TRBJ1-1 gives the whole variable domain GAGVSQSPSNKVTEKGKDVELRCDPISGHTALYWYRQSLGQGLEFLIYFQGNSAPDKSGLPSDRFSAERTGGSVSTLTIQRTQQEDSAVYLCASSDRQRVNTEAFFGQGTRLTVV.

This clonotype was counted ten times or more. The chain carries TRBV5-1 and TRBJ2-1, with TRBD2 matching over 14 bases. Germline-derived CDR1 and CDR2 are SGHRS and YFSETQ. The CDR3 is made up of 17 amino acids. Trimming took 3 bases from V and 4 from J; bases not matched to a gene: 6. The CDR3 nucleotides are TGCGCCAGCAGCTGGGGACTAGCGGGAGTTACATACAATGAGCAGTTCTTC. It specifies CASSWGLAGVTYNEQFF.

The CDR3 region is CASSVGSFPDYEQYF. CDR3 DNA: TGTGCCAGTAGTGTCGGGTCTTTCCCCGACTACGAGCAGTACTTC. The chain has TRBV19 and TRBJ2-7; D ambiguous. Trimming pared 5 bases from V and 3 bases from J, leaving 17 bases between. This CDR3 is 15 amino acids long. Germline assignment: CDR1 LNHDA and CDR2 SQIVND (reference sequence).

This clonotype has ten or more counts. The rearrangement links TRBV11-1 to TRBJ1-2; 8 bases align to TRBD1. The V and J ends lost 5 bases and 0 bases, in that order; junction bases with no gene match: 5. CDR1 and CDR2 (germline): SGHAT, FQDESV (reference sequence). The CDR3 consists of 15 residues. The CDR3 is CASSVDRATNYGYTF. Written as DNA, the CDR3 is TGTGCCAGCAGCGTGGACAGGGCCACTAACTATGGCTACACCTTC.

In its sample, this clonotype was seen many times. The genes are TRBV5-1 and TRBJ2-2, with TRBD2 matching over 7 bases. Trimming cost V 2 bases and J 0 bases; bases outside gene matches: 4. Germline assignment: CDR1 SGHRS and CDR2 YFSETQ. This CDR3 region has 16 residues. CDR3 amino acids: CASSLQRGTNTGELFF. The CDR3 region has the DNA TGCGCCAGCAGCTTACAGCGGGGTACGAACACCGGGGAGCTGTTTTTT.

This clonotype appeared many times. This chain joins TRBV7-2 and TRBJ2-7; the match to TRBD2 covers 8 bases. V was pared by 0 bases and J by 2 bases, with 0 bases of the junction left unmatched. This CDR3 region has 14 residues. Germline CDR1 reads SGHTA; CDR2 reads FQGNSA. The DNA for the CDR3 is TGTGCCAGCAGCTTAGCGGGACTAGCCTACGAGCAGTACTTC. Translation gives CASSLAGLAYEQYF.

This chain connects TRBV20-1 to TRBJ1-1, with 8 bases identical to TRBD1. The CDR3 sequence is 11 residues long. The trim removed 6 bases at V and 8 bases at J, leaving 5 bases unmatched. The germline CDR1 and CDR2 sequences are DFQATT and SNEGSKA (reference sequence). The CDR3 sequence is CSATDRAEAFF. The CDR3 DNA follows: TGCAGTGCAACGGACAGGGCCGAAGCTTTCTTT.

This clonotype was seen at least ten times. V usage is TRBV20-1 and J usage is TRBJ1-2; D ambiguous. The V end was cut by 2 bases, the J end by 4 bases, with 2 bases between. CDR1 DFQATT and CDR2 SNEGSKA come from the germline V gene (reference sequence). This CDR3 region has 10 residues. The CDR3: CSARSYGYTF. DNA of the CDR3: TGCAGTGCTAGAAGCTATGGCTACACCTTC.

This clonotype was seen many times. The V and J genes are TRBV10-3 and TRBJ2-7, with 8 bases identical to TRBD1. After removal of 8 bases from V and 3 bases from J, the junction contained 0 bases not matched to a gene. The length of the CDR3 is 11 residues. Germline V gene sequence: CDR1 ENHRY, CDR2 SYGVKD. The DNA of the CDR3 is TGTGCCATCGGGACAGGCTACGAGCAGTACTTC. It translates to CAIGTGYEQYF.

The sample holds many counts of this clonotype. The chain is built from TRBV11-2 and TRBJ1-1; no clear D. Trimming removed 1 base at V and 7 bases at J, with 10 bases between. This CDR3 has 13 amino acids. Germline loops: CDR1 SGHAT, CDR2 FQNNGV. The CDR3 DNA reads as TGTGCCAGCAGCTTAGTCACCGGAATTGAAGCTTTCTTT. Translation: CASSLVTGIEAFF.

This clonotype was observed many times. The chain carries TRBV24-1 and TRBJ2-1; no firm D call. Trimming removed 4 bases from V and 0 bases from J, with 12 bases in between. This CDR3 is 16 amino acids long. The germline CDR1 and CDR2 sequences are KGHDR and SFDVKD. The CDR3 nucleotides are TGTGCCACCAGTGACCGAAGTAGAAGCTCCTACAATGAGCAGTTCTTC. As protein: CATSDRSRSSYNEQFF.

This clonotype was observed at least ten times. The chain uses TRBV5-5 and TRBJ1-3, with 7 bases that match TRBD1. This CDR3 is built from 15 residues. Trimming cost V 2 bases and J 3 bases; bases outside gene matches: 5. Germline V gives CDR1 SGHKS, CDR2 YYEKEE (reference sequence). The CDR3 loop reads CASSLGRGYGNTIYF. In nucleotides, the CDR3 is TGTGCCAGCAGCTTAGGCAGGGGGTATGGAAACACCATATATTTT.

This clonotype has a count of ten or more. The CDR3 protein is CSANTGLVSDTQYF. DNA of the CDR3: TGCAGTGCTAATACAGGTCTTGTCTCAGATACGCAGTATTTT. This chain joins TRBV20-1 and TRBJ2-3; possibly TRBD1 for D (5 bases). The CDR3 is 14 residues long. Germline V gives CDR1 DFQATT, CDR2 SNEGSKA (reference sequence). V shed 4 bases and J shed 4 bases, with 15 bases lying between them.

There are a few counts of this clonotype. CDR3 bases: TGTGCCAGCAGCCGACCATATGGCTACACCTTC. Translation: CASSRPYGYTF. This sequence joins TRBV28 and TRBJ1-2; no reliable D call. CDR3 length equals 11 residues. Germline V lookup: CDR1 MDHEN, CDR2 SYDVKM. The V end was cut by 6 bases, the J end by 5 bases, with 7 bases between.

The chain combines TRBV7-9 with TRBJ2-5; D remains ambiguous. Trimming took 3 bases from V and 5 from J, leaving 7 bases between them. Germline CDR1 SEHNR, CDR2 FQNEAQ (reference sequence). This CDR3 spans 12 amino acids. This chain's CDR3 is CASSFSSETQYF. The CDR3 nucleotides are TGTGCCAGCAGCTTCAGTTCGGAGACCCAGTACTTC.

This clonotype was counted a few times. This chain links TRBV5-1 with TRBJ2-1, with a tentative D call TRBD2 (5 bases). The V and J ends lost 4 bases and 0 bases respectively, with 14 bases between them. The CDR3 sequence is 16 residues long. Germline V gene data show CDR1 as SGHRS and CDR2 as YFSETQ. Here the CDR3 DNA reads TGCGCCAGCAGCCCCTGGCGGGCAGCCTCCTACAATGAGCAGTTCTTC. Its translation is CASSPWRAASYNEQFF.

This clonotype was seen a handful of times. The CDR3 DNA reads as TGTGCCAGCAGTTTACCCGGGACCTACTCCTACGAGCAGTACTTC. Its translation is CASSLPGTYSYEQYF. The chain combines TRBV28 with TRBJ2-7; perhaps D is TRBD1 or TRBD2 (5 bases each). CDR1 MDHEN and CDR2 SYDVKM come from the germline V gene. Trimming pared 2 bases from V and 0 bases from J, leaving 11 bases between. The CDR3 contains 15 residues.

In its sample, this clonotype was seen many times. V is TRBV6-5 and J is TRBJ1-6; 8 bases are shared with TRBD1. Per the germline V gene, CDR1 is MNHEY and CDR2 is SVGAGI. The ends lost 2 bases at V and 6 bases at J; junction bases unmatched: 9. The CDR3 is made up of 17 amino acids. CDR3 sequence: CASSYAVGQAGNSPLHF. The CDR3 nucleotides read TGTGCCAGCAGTTACGCCGTGGGACAGGCGGGTAATTCACCCCTCCACTTT.

In the case of this clonotype: A much larger clone differs by one base, so this may be a read error. This chain links TRBV20-1 with TRBJ2-1; TRBD2 matches 8 bases. The length of the CDR3 is 15 residues. Germline CDR1 DFQATT, CDR2 SNEGSKA (reference sequence). CDR3 residues: CSANSGDTTYNAQFF. The CDR3 DNA reads as TGCAGTGCTAATAGCGGGGACACCACTTACAATGCGCAGTTCTTC.

This clonotype has at least ten counts. This chain joins TRBV29-1 and TRBJ2-7; D gene unclear. This CDR3 contains 11 residues. Trimming took 7 bases from V and 6 from J, leaving 13 bases between them. Germline-derived CDR1 and CDR2 are SQVTM and ANQGSEA. The CDR3 sequence is CSATNLGEQYF. The CDR3 DNA is TGCAGCGCGACGAACCTTGGCGAGCAGTACTTC.

This clonotype showed up many times. V is TRBV15 and J is TRBJ1-2, with 9 bases that match TRBD1. Germline V gives CDR1 LNHNV, CDR2 YYDKDF (reference sequence). V gave up 5 bases and J gave up 10 bases; unmatched junction bases: 17. The CDR3 totals 16 residues. The CDR3 nucleotides read TGTGCCACCAGCGCGGGTGCCGGGACAGGGTCTTTGTCCTACACCTTC. This encodes CATSAGAGTGSLSYTF. Full variable domain (remainder filled in from reference TRBV15 and TRBJ1-2): DAMVIQNPRYQVTQFGKPVTLSCSQTLNHNVMYWYQQKSSQAPKLLFHYYDKDFNNEADTPDNFQSRRPNTSFCFLDIRSPGLGDTAMYLCATSAGAGTGSLSYTFGSGTRLTVV.